These 8 T cell receptor beta chains were all obtained from the same sample, sequenced in a study of T cells in Graves' hyperthyroidism and ophthalmopathy. Template material for amplifying TCR beta CDR3 regions consisted of RNA transcripts. Researchers ran a first-round RT-PCR on the TCR CDR3 using the HTBI primer set. Each CDR3 protein gets one entry after TCRdb re-called the multiplex PCR reads with MiXCR. The table has about 300,000 distinct CDR3 sequences, 15% to 20% seen once. Sequenced input: blood. These TCRs come from a man in his forties or fifties with Graves' ophthalmopathy.

This clonotype was recorded a few times. The chain has TRBV9 and TRBJ1-5, with D possibly TRBD1 on 6 matching bases. The germline V gene has CDR1 SGDLS and CDR2 YYNGEE. Trimming took off 4 bases at V and 6 bases at J, with 17 bases between the two ends. The CDR3 has 15 amino acids. The CDR3 coding sequence is TGTGCCAGCAGCCCTGGCGGGGGGCGCACTCAGCCCCAGCATTTT. Translation gives CASSPGGGRTQPQHF.

This clonotype was observed many times. V is TRBV20-1 and J is TRBJ2-3; 12 bases are a match to TRBD1. The CDR3 has 15 residues. CDR1 and CDR2 (germline): DFQATT, SNEGSKA (reference sequence). The junction had 7 bases not matched to a gene; V was cut back by 3 bases and J by 6 bases. CDR3 nucleotides: TGCAGTGCTAGCCGGGACAGGGGGCGAGTTGATACGCAGTATTTT. This gives the protein CSASRDRGRVDTQYF.

V usage is TRBV11-3 and J usage is TRBJ2-1, with no clear D. The CDR3 is 13 amino acids. Trimming pared 5 bases from V and 2 bases from J, leaving 7 bases between. Germline CDR1 reads SGHNT; CDR2 reads YENEEA. The CDR3 sequence: CASSASPYNEQFF. In nucleotides, the CDR3 is TGTGCCAGCAGCGCCAGCCCCTACAATGAGCAGTTCTTC.

This clonotype was counted at least ten times. The V and J genes are TRBV15 and TRBJ1-1; 9 nucleotides align to TRBD1. Trimming removed 0 bases from V and 4 bases from J; junction bases left unmatched: 3. Germline loops: CDR1 LNHNV, CDR2 YYDKDF (reference sequence). There are 15 residues in the CDR3. The CDR3 loop is CATSRDRDRATEAFF. In DNA form, the CDR3 reads TGTGCCACCAGCAGAGATCGGGACAGGGCCACTGAAGCTTTCTTT.

This clonotype was recorded only once. This chain joins TRBV28 and TRBJ1-6; a weak D match, TRBD1 (6 bases). Germline CDR1 reads MDHEN; CDR2 reads SYDVKM. V was cut by 10 bases and J by 0 bases, with 16 bases left in between. The CDR3 contains 16 residues. CDR3 sequence reads: CATMSTGPSYNSPLHF. The CDR3 nucleotides are TGTGCCACCATGAGTACAGGGCCCTCCTATAATTCACCCCTCCACTTT.

For this clonotype: This could be a read error, since a much larger clone is one nucleotide away. The genes are TRBV2 and TRBJ2-1, with 8 bases fitting TRBD1. Germline CDR1 is SNHLY and CDR2 is FYNNEI. The CDR3 extends over 15 amino acids. V dropped 6 bases and J dropped 10; count of bases not matched to a gene: 14. Here the CDR3 DNA reads TGTGCCAGCAGGAAAGGGCCAGGGGGCAAGGACGAGCAGTTCTTC. Translation: CASRKGPGGKDEQFF.

The chain recombines TRBV5-1 with TRBJ1-2; D not certain. V was clipped by 0 bases and J by 6 bases, with 18 bases between them. Germline values: CDR1 SGHRS, CDR2 YFSETQ. This CDR3 is built from 16 residues. The CDR3, as DNA: TGCGCCAGCAGCTTGGGACTTTTATGGGGAGAGGATGGCTACACCTTC. Its translation is CASSLGLLWGEDGYTF.

The table lists this clonotype with a few counts. V gene TRBV12-3 or TRBV12-4 combines with J gene TRBJ1-2; 10 nucleotides match TRBD1. The CDR3 sequence is 15 residues long. The V segment lost 3 bases and the J segment 5 bases; nucleotides outside the gene matches: 6. The CDR3 region is CASSFWDRGLYGYTF. The CDR3 coding sequence is TGTGCCAGCAGTTTCTGGGACAGGGGATTGTATGGCTACACCTTC.